These 29 T cell receptor beta chains share one sample of origin, sequenced in a study of identical twins. TCRdb re-derived calls from the 5' RACE reads in MiXCR, one entry per CDR3 protein. This sample yields 450,000 to 650,000 distinct CDR3 sequences, of which about 15% are seen a single time; roughly 0.43% belongs to the top ten. The same sample was also studied in work on yellow fever vaccine responses in identical twins.

Sequenced sample: CD4+ T cells sorted from blood. The receptors originated from a woman in her late teens or twenties in good health.

This clonotype was counted many times. V usage is TRBV20-1 and J usage is TRBJ1-5; 7 positions agree with TRBD1. The germline V gene has CDR1 DFQATT and CDR2 SNEGSKA (reference sequence). The CDR3 consists of 14 residues. V dropped 3 bases and J dropped 5; count of bases not matched to a gene: 7. DNA of the CDR3: TGCAGTGCTAGGGACAGGATGGCGGATCAGCCCCAGCATTTT. Protein: CSARDRMADQPQHF.

This clonotype was seen a few times. The chain couples TRBV2 to TRBJ1-5; 7 nucleotides agree with TRBD1. CDR1 and CDR2 from the germline V gene are SNHLY and FYNNEI. This CDR3 has 14 residues. J lost 3 bases, V lost 6 bases, and 5 bases had no gene match. As DNA, the CDR3 is TGTGCCAGCAGAGAGGGACAGAACAATCAGCCCCAGCATTTT. Translating it yields CASREGQNNQPQHF. Drawing the rest from reference TRBV2 and TRBJ1-5, the complete variable domain is EPEVTQTPSHQVTQMGQEVILRCVPISNHLYFYWYRQILGQKVEFLVSFYNNEISEKSEIFDDQFSVERPDGSNFTLKIRSTKLEDSAMYFCASREGQNNQPQHFGDGTRLSIL.

This clonotype has a handful of counts. Here the CDR3 DNA reads TGTGCCAGCAGGATCTGGGCTGCAGACATTCAGTACTTC. This translates into CASRIWAADIQYF. The chain recombines TRBV2 with TRBJ2-4; D is uncertain. The length of the CDR3 is 13 residues. V lost 6 bases and J lost 8, with 14 bases in between. The germline V gene has CDR1 SNHLY and CDR2 FYNNEI. The full variable domain, completed using reference TRBV2 and TRBJ2-4, is EPEVTQTPSHQVTQMGQEVILRCVPISNHLYFYWYRQILGQKVEFLVSFYNNEISEKSEIFDDQFSVERPDGSNFTLKIRSTKLEDSAMYFCASRIWAADIQYFGAGTRLSVL.

This clonotype came up many times. This chain links TRBV5-1 with TRBJ1-1; the D gene is possibly TRBD1 (6 bases). V lost 0 bases, J lost 5 bases, and 11 bases lay in between. CDR3 length: 14 residues. Germline V gene data show CDR1 as SGHRS and CDR2 as YFSETQ. Written as DNA, the CDR3 is TGCGCCAGCAGCTTGGCCCAGGGACAAACTGAAGCTTTCTTT. It yields the protein CASSLAQGQTEAFF.

The chain employs TRBV25-1 and TRBJ2-1; the match to TRBD2 covers 8 bases. The length of the CDR3 is 16 residues. The V gene's germline CDR1 is MGHDK and CDR2 SYGVNS. J was trimmed by 4 bases and V by 3 bases; bases with no gene match: 8. Written as DNA, the CDR3 is TGTGCCAGCAGTGATCCAGCGGGGGAACCTTACAATGAGCAGTTCTTC. It specifies CASSDPAGEPYNEQFF.

This chain uses TRBV9 with TRBJ2-5; 12 bases agree with TRBD2. The ends lost 3 bases at V and 5 bases at J; junction bases unmatched: 5. The CDR3 contains 15 residues. The germline V gene has CDR1 SGDLS and CDR2 YYNGEE. The CDR3, as DNA: TGTGCCAGCAGCGCGACTAGCGGGAGTTGGGAGACCCAGTACTTC. Translated, it gives CASSATSGSWETQYF.

This sequence joins TRBV10-1 and TRBJ2-1; TRBD2 matches 14 bases. With 6 bases clipped from V and 3 bases from J, the junction kept 7 bases outside the gene matches. This CDR3 has 17 amino acids. In germline, CDR1 is WNHNN, CDR2 SYGVQD (reference sequence). The CDR3 is CASSVGTSGRSYNEQFF. CDR3 DNA: TGCGCCAGCAGCGTCGGGACTAGCGGGAGAAGCTACAATGAGCAGTTCTTC.

This clonotype was recorded a few times. The chain links TRBV15 to TRBJ1-4, with a weak D call TRBD1 (5 bases). Per the germline V gene, CDR1 is LNHNV and CDR2 is YYDKDF (reference sequence). The CDR3 covers 15 residues. V shed 4 bases and J shed 7 bases, with 16 bases lying between them. CDR3 sequence (DNA): TGTGCCACCAGCAAAATCAGAGGACAAAGTGAAAAACTGTTTTTT. This translates into CATSKIRGQSEKLFF.

This chain links TRBV19 with TRBJ2-1; D may be TRBD2 (5 bases). The CDR3 length is 13 residues. The ends were cut back, 1 base at V and 7 bases at J, with 8 bases in the middle. Germline V gene lookup returns CDR1 LNHDA and CDR2 SQIVND (reference sequence). The CDR3 DNA sequence: TGTGCCAGTAGTATAGGGCGGAGGAATGAGCAGTTCTTC. It specifies CASSIGRRNEQFF.

This clonotype turned up a few times. This rearrangement joins TRBV6-1 to TRBJ2-3, with 7 bases lining up with TRBD2. The V and J ends lost 6 bases and 0 bases, in that order; junction bases with no gene match: 0. Germline-derived CDR1 and CDR2 are MNHNS and SASEGT. This CDR3 region has 13 residues. The CDR3 here is CASRGGSTDTQYF. DNA of the CDR3: TGTGCCAGCAGGGGGGGGAGCACAGATACGCAGTATTTT.

This clonotype was seen a handful of times. The V call is TRBV12-3 or TRBV12-4, the J call TRBJ2-1, with TRBD2 identical over 8 bases. V lost 7 bases and J lost 7; bases outside the gene matches: 12. This CDR3 region has 15 residues. The CDR3: CASTTSGGALNEQFF. The CDR3 DNA sequence: TGTGCCAGCACAACTTCCGGGGGGGCCCTGAATGAGCAGTTCTTC.

This clonotype has a handful of counts. This sequence joins TRBV20-1 and TRBJ2-2; 8 nucleotides match TRBD2. Germline CDR1 DFQATT, CDR2 SNEGSKA (reference sequence). This CDR3 comprises 17 residues. J was trimmed by 4 bases and V by 0 bases; bases with no gene match: 10. In DNA form, the CDR3 reads TGCAGTGCTAGAGAGGCGGGCCGGGAGGGAAGCACCGGGGAGCTGTTTTTT. This translates into CSAREAGREGSTGELFF.

The chain combines TRBV20-1 with TRBJ2-1; tentatively, D is TRBD1 or TRBD2 (7 bases each). V lost 0 bases and J lost 6, with 15 bases in between. Germline loops: CDR1 DFQATT, CDR2 SNEGSKA (reference sequence). The CDR3 runs 15 residues. The CDR3 nucleotides read TGCAGTGCTAGAGATCCCAGGGGGGGGATCAATGAGCAGTTCTTC. It encodes CSARDPRGGINEQFF.

This clonotype occurred many times. The V gene is TRBV5-1, the J gene TRBJ2-1; tentative D call: TRBD2 (5 bases). The CDR3 sequence is 15 residues long. Trimming left V 2 bases short and J 8 bases short, with 17 bases between. Germline V gene data show CDR1 as SGHRS and CDR2 as YFSETQ. The CDR3 sequence: CASSLKTAGTDEQFF. In nucleotides, the CDR3 is TGCGCCAGCAGCTTAAAGACTGCGGGCACCGATGAGCAGTTCTTC.

This clonotype was observed once. This chain's CDR3 is CASSLSPPGPPAGTYTQYF. The CDR3 bases are TGTGCCAGCAGTTTATCCCCGCCAGGTCCTCCCGCCGGTACCTATACGCAGTATTTT. The chain joins TRBV12-3 or TRBV12-4 to TRBJ2-3; D unresolved. V was clipped by 2 bases and J by 7 bases, with 28 bases between them. The CDR3 spans 19 residues.

The chain joins TRBV7-9 to TRBJ2-3, with D tentatively TRBD1 (6 bases). Germline CDR1 reads SEHNR; CDR2 reads FQNEAQ (reference sequence). The CDR3 has 15 residues. V lost 2 bases and J lost 8, with 17 bases in between. The CDR3 bases are TGTGCCAGCAGCTTACCAAACCAGGGGCACGGTACGCAGTATTTT. It specifies CASSLPNQGHGTQYF.

The CDR3 here is CAISESRRGSSYNEQFF. The CDR3 DNA reads as TGTGCCATCAGTGAGTCGAGGCGGGGCAGCTCCTACAATGAGCAGTTCTTC. The chain employs TRBV10-3 and TRBJ2-1, with D possibly being TRBD2 (6 bases). The CDR3 contains 17 residues. The germline CDR1 and CDR2 sequences are ENHRY and SYGVKD. The V gene lost 0 bases and the J gene lost 0 bases, with 12 bases spanning the gap.

This clonotype was counted a few times. The chain uses TRBV12-3 or TRBV12-4 and TRBJ2-7; tentatively, D is TRBD1 (5 bases). Trimming shortened V by 4 bases and J by 3 bases, and 10 bases separated the two germline ends. CDR3 size: 13 residues. CDR3 loop: CASSSGHLYEQYV. In nucleotides, the CDR3 is TGTGCCAGCAGTTCCGGACACCTCTACGAGCAGTACGTC.

In this sample, this clonotype turned up a few times. The chain is built from TRBV5-1 and TRBJ2-3; TRBD1 might be the D (6 bases). Trimming shortened V by 6 bases and J by 6 bases, and 17 bases separated the two germline ends. Germline CDR1 SGHRS, CDR2 YFSETQ. The CDR3 has 14 amino acids. CDR3 sequence: CASTVGGIVDTQYF. DNA for the CDR3: TGCGCCAGCACGGTAGGGGGTATTGTGGATACGCAGTATTTT. Together with reference TRBV5-1 and TRBJ2-3, the CDR3 gives the full variable domain: KAGVTQTPRYLIKTRGQQVTLSCSPISGHRSVSWYQQTPGQGLQFLFEYFSETQRNKGNFPGRFSGRQFSNSRSEMNVSTLELGDSALYLCASTVGGIVDTQYFGPGTRLTVL.

The chain joins TRBV5-1 to TRBJ2-3, with 9 nucleotides matching TRBD1. Germline trimming cut 3 bases from V and 4 bases from J; bases unmatched to any gene: 21. Per the germline V gene, CDR1 is SGHRS and CDR2 is YFSETQ. The CDR3 contains 20 residues. CDR3 protein: CASSSRNLMRDRDFADTQYF. The CDR3 bases are TGCGCCAGCAGCTCTAGGAACCTGATGAGGGACAGGGATTTCGCAGATACGCAGTATTTT.

A few counts support this clonotype. The gene calls are TRBV5-1 and TRBJ1-2, with 10 bases lining up with TRBD1. The germline V gene has CDR1 SGHRS and CDR2 YFSETQ. CDR3 size: 15 residues. With 3 bases clipped from V and 6 bases from J, the junction kept 8 bases outside the gene matches. The CDR3 sequence is CASSSPDRGQNGYTF. CDR3 nucleotide sequence: TGCGCCAGCAGCTCGCCTGACAGGGGGCAGAATGGCTACACCTTC.

This clonotype was recorded at least ten times. V usage is TRBV29-1 and J usage is TRBJ1-2; D perhaps matches TRBD1 (6 bases). Trimming removed 3 bases at V and 6 bases at J, with 20 bases between. The germline CDR1 and CDR2 sequences are SQVTM and ANQGSEA. The CDR3 is 15 amino acids. DNA of the CDR3: TGCAGCGTTGATTCTCAGGGGCAGCCCAGCGATGGCTACACCTTC. Amino acids: CSVDSQGQPSDGYTF.

This clonotype occurred a few times. This chain connects TRBV12-5 to TRBJ2-7; TRBD1 aligns across 9 bases. Germline V gene lookup returns CDR1 LGHNT and CDR2 FRNRAP. Trimming at V came to 2 bases and at J to 3 bases, leaving 8 bases not matched to a gene. The CDR3 runs 16 residues. CDR3 region: CASGLPPDRGSYEQYF. In nucleotides, the CDR3 is TGTGCTAGTGGTTTGCCCCCGGACAGGGGAAGCTACGAGCAGTACTTC.

The chain joins TRBV12-5 to TRBJ2-2; D is ambiguous. The germline V and J ends were trimmed by 1 base and 0 bases, with 9 bases remaining between them. The CDR3 spans 16 residues. Germline V gives CDR1 LGHNT, CDR2 FRNRAP. CDR3 nucleotide sequence: TGTGCTAGTGGTTTGGGGCAGGCGCCGAACACCGGGGAGCTGTTTTTT. Its protein product is CASGLGQAPNTGELFF.

This clonotype was detected ten times or more. This sequence joins TRBV12-3 or TRBV12-4 and TRBJ2-2, with D unclear. The CDR3 covers 13 residues. Between the trimmed V and J ends, which lost 6 bases and 4 bases, there was a span of 9 bases. CDR3 region: CASRKVFTGELFF. In nucleotides, the CDR3 is TGTGCCAGCAGAAAAGTATTCACCGGGGAGCTGTTTTTT.

This clonotype occurred a few times. The rearrangement links TRBV12-3 or TRBV12-4 to TRBJ2-7; TRBD1 aligns across 11 bases. V was clipped by 5 bases and J by 2 bases; unmatched bases: 11. The CDR3 contains 17 residues. This chain's CDR3 is CASSTGRGQGGTYEQYF. The CDR3 nucleotides are TGTGCCAGCAGTACAGGCAGGGGACAGGGGGGGACCTACGAGCAGTACTTC.

This clonotype was observed a handful of times. The chain joins TRBV15 to TRBJ1-1, with D unresolved. The CDR3 covers 14 residues. Trimming stripped 0 bases from V and 2 bases from J, with 7 bases between. CDR1 is LNHNV and CDR2 is YYDKDF in the germline V gene (reference sequence). The CDR3 region is CATSRDVANTEAFF. DNA for the CDR3: TGTGCCACCAGCAGAGATGTGGCCAACACTGAAGCTTTCTTT.

This clonotype was observed a handful of times. The rearrangement joins TRBV2 to TRBJ2-5; a possible D gene is TRBD1 (5 bases). CDR1 is SNHLY and CDR2 is FYNNEI in the germline V gene. This CDR3 spans 12 amino acids. V lost 0 bases, J lost 10 bases, and 9 bases lay in between. The DNA for the CDR3 is TGTGCCAGCAGTGAAGCCCCGCAGGGCCAGTACTTC. Translated, it gives CASSEAPQGQYF.

This clonotype occurred a few times. The V gene is TRBV18, the J gene TRBJ2-1; D could derive from TRBD1 or TRBD2 (5 bases each). The CDR3 length is 14 residues. V gave up 6 bases and J gave up 3 bases, with 12 bases separating them. CDR1 and CDR2 (germline): KGHSH, LQKENI. CDR3 nucleotides: TGTGCCAGCTCCCAAGGGACGATCTACAATGAGCAGTTCTTC. Amino acid sequence: CASSQGTIYNEQFF.